A single sample gave rise to the 6 T cell receptor beta chains below, sequenced in a study of early T cells in non-severe SARS-CoV-2 infection. From the 5' RACE reads, TCRdb called clonotypes with MiXCR, one entry per CDR3 protein. The sample shows tens of thousands of distinct CDR3 sequences, 15% of them seen only once. The specimen was whole blood, collected at baseline. These receptors came from an adult who was a healthcare worker with PCR-confirmed SARS-CoV-2 infection or an uninfected control (not recorded which).

This clonotype has a handful of counts. This chain uses TRBV4-1 with TRBJ2-3, with D tentatively TRBD2 (6 bases). Germline CDR1 and CDR2: MGHRA and YSYEKL. The CDR3 contains 17 residues. V dropped 0 bases and J dropped 2 bases, with 15 bases sitting between them. CDR3 nucleotide sequence: TGCGCCAGCAGCCAAGATTTTATGGCGGGAACCACAGATACGCAGTATTTT. It is translated as CASSQDFMAGTTDTQYF.

The chain uses TRBV5-6 and TRBJ2-2, with D hard to call. This CDR3 is built from 13 residues. V was pared by 0 bases and J by 7 bases, with 7 bases between. Germline V gene lookup returns CDR1 SGHDT and CDR2 YYEEEE. DNA for the CDR3: TGTGCCAGCAGCTTGGAGCACAGCGGGGAGCTGTTTTTT. It translates to CASSLEHSGELFF.

There are many counts of this clonotype. This chain uses TRBV20-1 with TRBJ2-4; TRBD2 matches 9 bases. The germline V gene encodes CDR1 DFQATT and CDR2 SNEGSKA (reference sequence). The CDR3 contains 16 residues. V trimming: 0 bases; J trimming: 8 bases; junction bases outside the gene matches: 11. The CDR3 DNA reads as TGCAGTGCTAGAGATCTTGCGGGGGGGCCCGGAGACATTCAGTACTTC. The encoded protein is CSARDLAGGPGDIQYF.

This clonotype appeared a few times. The genes are TRBV29-1 and TRBJ2-5; no clear D gene. The CDR3 consists of 12 residues. Germline assignment: CDR1 SQVTM and CDR2 ANQGSEA. Trimming removed 8 bases at V and 0 bases at J, with 10 bases between. The CDR3 spells CSHSINQETQYF. The CDR3 nucleotides are TGCAGCCACTCAATCAACCAAGAGACCCAGTACTTC.

This rearrangement joins TRBV28 to TRBJ1-4; D not certain. Germline V gives CDR1 MDHEN, CDR2 SYDVKM. CDR3 size: 14 residues. Trimming removed 5 bases from V and 8 bases from J, with 15 bases in between. The chain's CDR3 is CASSPPRGWEKLFF. The CDR3 bases are TGTGCCAGCAGTCCGCCACGGGGTTGGGAAAAACTGTTTTTT.

This clonotype has more than one count but fewer than ten. The V and J genes are TRBV3-1 and TRBJ2-3; 8 positions agree with TRBD1. The V and J ends lost 4 bases and 6 bases, in that order; junction bases with no gene match: 6. The CDR3 runs 14 residues. Germline V lookup: CDR1 LGHDT, CDR2 YNNKEL (reference sequence). CDR3 coding DNA: TGTGCCAGCAGCCGAAGAAACAGGGGGGATACGCAGTATTTT. It translates to CASSRRNRGDTQYF.